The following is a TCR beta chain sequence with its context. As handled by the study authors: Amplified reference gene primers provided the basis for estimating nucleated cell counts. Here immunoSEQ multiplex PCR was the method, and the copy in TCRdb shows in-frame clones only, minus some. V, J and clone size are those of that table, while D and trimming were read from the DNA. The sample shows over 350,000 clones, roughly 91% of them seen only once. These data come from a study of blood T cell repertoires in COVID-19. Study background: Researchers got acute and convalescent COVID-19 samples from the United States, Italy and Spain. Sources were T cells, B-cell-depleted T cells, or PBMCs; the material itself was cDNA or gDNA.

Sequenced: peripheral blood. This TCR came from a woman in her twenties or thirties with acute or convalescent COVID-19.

The CDR3 reads CASSLRQDTEAFF. The CDR3 coding sequence is TGTGCCAGCAGTCTCCGACAGGACACTGAAGCTTTCTTT. This chain links TRBV12-3 or TRBV12-4 with TRBJ1-1; a possible D gene is TRBD1 (6 bases). The CDR3 sequence is 13 residues long. V was cut by 5 bases and J by 3 bases, with 10 bases left in between.